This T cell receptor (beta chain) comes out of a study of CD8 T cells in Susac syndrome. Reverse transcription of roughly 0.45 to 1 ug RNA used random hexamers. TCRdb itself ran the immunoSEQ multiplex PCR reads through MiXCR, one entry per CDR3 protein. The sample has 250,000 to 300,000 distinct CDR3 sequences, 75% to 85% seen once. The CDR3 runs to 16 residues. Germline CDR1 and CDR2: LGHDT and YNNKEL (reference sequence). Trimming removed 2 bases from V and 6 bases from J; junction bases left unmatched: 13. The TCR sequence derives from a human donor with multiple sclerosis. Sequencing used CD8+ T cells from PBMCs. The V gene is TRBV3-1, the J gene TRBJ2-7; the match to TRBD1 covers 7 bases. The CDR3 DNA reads TGTGCCAGCAGCCAACCCTTAGGGGGCGGCATGACCGAGCAGTACTTC. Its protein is CASSQPLGGGMTEQYF.